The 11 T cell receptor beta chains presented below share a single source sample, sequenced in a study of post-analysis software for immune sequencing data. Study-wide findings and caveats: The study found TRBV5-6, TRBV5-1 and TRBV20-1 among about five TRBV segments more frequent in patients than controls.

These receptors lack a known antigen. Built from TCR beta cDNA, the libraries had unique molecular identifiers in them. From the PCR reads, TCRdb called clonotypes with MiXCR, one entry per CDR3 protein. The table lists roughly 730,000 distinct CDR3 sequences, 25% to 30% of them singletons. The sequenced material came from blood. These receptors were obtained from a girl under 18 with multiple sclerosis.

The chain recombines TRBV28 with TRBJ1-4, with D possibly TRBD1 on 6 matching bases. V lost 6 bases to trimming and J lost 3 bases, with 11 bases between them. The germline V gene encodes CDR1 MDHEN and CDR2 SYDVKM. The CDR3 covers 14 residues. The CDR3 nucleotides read TGTGCCAGCAGACGGACAGCCGCTAATGAAAAACTGTTTTTT. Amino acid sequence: CASRRTAANEKLFF. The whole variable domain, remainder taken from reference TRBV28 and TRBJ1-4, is DVKVTQSSRYLVKRTGEKVFLECVQDMDHENMFWYRQDPGLGLRLIYFSYDVKMKEKGDIPEGYSVSREKKERFSLILESASTNQTSMYLCASRRTAANEKLFFGSGTQLSVL.

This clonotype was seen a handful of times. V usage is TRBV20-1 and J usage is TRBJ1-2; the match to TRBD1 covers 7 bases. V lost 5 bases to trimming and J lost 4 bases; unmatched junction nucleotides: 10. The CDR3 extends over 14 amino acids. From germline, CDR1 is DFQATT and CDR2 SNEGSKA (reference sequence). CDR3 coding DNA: TGCAGTGCTGCCGAGGACAGGTTCTTCTATGGCTACACCTTC. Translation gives CSAAEDRFFYGYTF.

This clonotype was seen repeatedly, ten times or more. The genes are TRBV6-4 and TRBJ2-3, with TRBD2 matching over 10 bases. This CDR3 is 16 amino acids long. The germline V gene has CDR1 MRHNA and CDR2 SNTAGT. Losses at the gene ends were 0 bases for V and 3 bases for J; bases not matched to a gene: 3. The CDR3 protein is CASSDSASGGTDTQYF. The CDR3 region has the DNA TGTGCCAGCAGTGACTCGGCTAGCGGGGGTACAGATACGCAGTATTTT.

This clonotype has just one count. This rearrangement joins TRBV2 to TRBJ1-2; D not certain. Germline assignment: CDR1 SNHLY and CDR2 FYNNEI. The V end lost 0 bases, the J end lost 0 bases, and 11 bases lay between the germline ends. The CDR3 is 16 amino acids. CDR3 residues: CASSEASAIANYGYTF. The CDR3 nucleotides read TGTGCCAGCAGTGAAGCTTCCGCCATCGCTAACTATGGCTACACCTTC.

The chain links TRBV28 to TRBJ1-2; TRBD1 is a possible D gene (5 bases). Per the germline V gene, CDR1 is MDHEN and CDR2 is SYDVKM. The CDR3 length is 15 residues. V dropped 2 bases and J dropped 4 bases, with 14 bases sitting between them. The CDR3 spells CASSLGQGAGYGYTF. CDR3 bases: TGTGCCAGCAGTTTAGGGCAGGGAGCCGGCTATGGCTACACCTTC.

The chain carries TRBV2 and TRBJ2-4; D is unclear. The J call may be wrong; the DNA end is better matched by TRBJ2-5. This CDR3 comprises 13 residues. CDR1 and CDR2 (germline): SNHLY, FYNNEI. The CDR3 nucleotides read TGTGCCAGCAGTACGTGGGGCCAAGAGACCCAGTACTTC. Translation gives CASSTWGQETQYF.

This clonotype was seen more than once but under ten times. CDR3 coding DNA: TGCAGTGCTAGCGGTGGTTCCGGTCTCTCCTACAATGAGCAGTTCTTC. As protein: CSASGGSGLSYNEQFF. The genes are TRBV20-1 and TRBJ2-1; D unresolved. Germline lookup yields CDR1 DFQATT and CDR2 SNEGSKA (reference sequence). This CDR3 has 16 amino acids. Trimming pared 3 bases from V and 0 bases from J, leaving 15 bases between.

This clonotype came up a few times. The CDR3 DNA reads as TGTGCCAGCTCACCAGGTCCGATGAGAGATACGCAGTATTTT. This codes for CASSPGPMRDTQYF. V usage is TRBV18 and J usage is TRBJ2-3; D is ambiguous. CDR3 length: 14 amino acids. Between the trimmed V and J ends, which lost 2 bases and 5 bases, there was a span of 11 bases. From germline, CDR1 is KGHSH and CDR2 LQKENI. The full variable domain, rest sourced from reference TRBV18 and TRBJ2-3, is NAGVMQNPRHLVRRRGQEARLRCSPMKGHSHVYWYRQLPEEGLKFMVYLQKENIIDESGMPKERFSAEFPKEGPSILRIQQVVRGDSAAYFCASSPGPMRDTQYFGPGTRLTVL.

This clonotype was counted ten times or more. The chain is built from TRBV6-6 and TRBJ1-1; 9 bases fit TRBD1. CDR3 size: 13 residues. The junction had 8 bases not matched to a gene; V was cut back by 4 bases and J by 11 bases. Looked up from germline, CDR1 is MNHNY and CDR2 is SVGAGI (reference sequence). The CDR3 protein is CASSSGQGLRAFF. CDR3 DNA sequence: TGTGCCAGCAGTTCGGGACAGGGTCTCCGCGCTTTCTTT.

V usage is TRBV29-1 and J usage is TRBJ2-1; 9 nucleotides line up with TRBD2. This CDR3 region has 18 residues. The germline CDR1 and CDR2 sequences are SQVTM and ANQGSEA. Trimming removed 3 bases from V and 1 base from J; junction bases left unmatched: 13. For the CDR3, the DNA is TGCAGCGTTGAGACCCCTAGCGGGACCGTGTTGTCCTACAATGAGCAGTTCTTC. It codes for CSVETPSGTVLSYNEQFF.

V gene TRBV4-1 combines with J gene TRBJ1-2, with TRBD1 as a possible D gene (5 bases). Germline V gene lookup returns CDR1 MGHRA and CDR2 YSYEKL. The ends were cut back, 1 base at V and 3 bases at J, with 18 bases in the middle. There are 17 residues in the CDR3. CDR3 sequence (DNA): TGCGCCAGCAGCCAAGTAGGGGTTAGCAGGGTCGACTATGGCTACACCTTC. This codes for CASSQVGVSRVDYGYTF.